One sample yielded the 8 T cell receptor beta chains listed below, sequenced in a study of T cells in tuberculosis. The repertoire was sequenced with immunoSEQ multiplex PCR; TCRdb's copy has only in-frame clones and lacks some. The repertoire has 80,000 to 100,000 clones, approximately 91% of them found once; the top ten carry approximately 2%. Sorting used thawed, overnight-rested PBMC stained with anti-CD3, a viability dye and GMM-loaded CD1B tetramer. CD1B tetramers were loaded with Rhodococcus equi-derived C32 glucose monomycolate. The sequenced material came from CD1b-GMM tetramer-negative cells sorted from PBMCs. These receptors were taken from an adult woman with latent tuberculosis.

The rearrangement uses TRBV28 and TRBJ2-2; 10 bases agree with TRBD1. V lost 6 bases and J lost 5; bases outside the gene matches: 9. Germline values: CDR1 MDHEN, CDR2 SYDVKM. CDR3 length: 16 amino acids. The CDR3 region is CASRRQGAWMTGELFF. The CDR3 bases are TGTGCCAGCAGACGACAGGGGGCTTGGATGACCGGGGAGCTGTTTTTT. The variable domain in full, completed from reference TRBV28 and TRBJ2-2, reads DVKVTQSSRYLVKRTGEKVFLECVQDMDHENMFWYRQDPGLGLRLIYFSYDVKMKEKGDIPEGYSVSREKKERFSLILESASTNQTSMYLCASRRQGAWMTGELFFGEGSRLTVL.

The chain has TRBV4-3 and TRBJ1-6; TRBD1 is a possible D gene (6 bases). The ends were cut back, 2 bases at V and 10 bases at J, with 21 bases in the middle. The CDR3 totals 17 residues. CDR1 is LGHNA, CDR2 YSLEER, per germline. The CDR3 nucleotides are TGCGCCAGCAGCCAAACCTTGGACAGCCCACGCCGGTCACCCCTCCACTTT. This sequence encodes CASSQTLDSPRRSPLHF.

The rearrangement joins TRBV5-1 to TRBJ2-1; a weak D match, TRBD1 (5 bases). Germline V gene data show CDR1 as SGHRS and CDR2 as YFSETQ. This CDR3 region has 16 residues. Trimming took 1 base from V and 2 from J, leaving 13 bases between them. This CDR3 is CASSLKSDSTYNEQFF. CDR3 nucleotides: TGCGCCAGCAGCTTGAAATCCGACAGCACCTACAATGAGCAGTTCTTC.

The rearrangement links TRBV12-5 to TRBJ1-1, with TRBD1 identical over 8 bases. The V gene's germline CDR1 is LGHNT and CDR2 FRNRAP. Trimming took 6 bases from V and 2 from J; bases not matched to a gene: 5. CDR3 length: 14 residues. CDR3 coding DNA: TGTGCTAGTGGCCCAGGGGGCGATAACACTGAAGCTTTCTTT. Its protein is CASGPGGDNTEAFF.

The chain recombines TRBV5-1 with TRBJ2-1; 15 nucleotides agree with TRBD2. With 4 bases clipped from V and 10 bases from J, the junction kept 3 bases outside the gene matches. Looked up from germline, CDR1 is SGHRS and CDR2 is YFSETQ. The CDR3 runs 14 residues. CDR3 loop: CASSLGLAGGEQFF. CDR3 DNA sequence: TGCGCCAGCAGCCTGGGACTAGCGGGAGGAGAGCAGTTCTTC.

This sequence joins TRBV6-1 and TRBJ2-7, with D perhaps matching TRBD1 (6 bases). The CDR3 consists of 15 residues. Trimming removed 2 bases from V and 0 bases from J, with 11 bases in between. In germline, CDR1 is MNHNS, CDR2 SASEGT. The CDR3 here is CASSEHQGTSYEQYF. The CDR3 DNA follows: TGTGCCAGCAGTGAACATCAGGGGACCTCCTACGAGCAGTACTTC.

J is TRBJ2-1 and V is TRBV7-8; D possibly corresponds to TRBD2 (5 bases). The CDR3 has 14 residues. CDR1 is SGHVS, CDR2 FQNEAQ, per germline. V was pared by 0 bases and J by 9 bases, with 12 bases between. The CDR3 DNA reads as TGTGCCAGCAGCTTAGCGCCGGGATTTTCTGAGCAGTTCTTC. This gives the protein CASSLAPGFSEQFF.

The chain links TRBV4-3 to TRBJ1-1, with a tentative D call TRBD1 (6 bases). With 2 bases removed from V and 4 bases from J, the gap between germline ends came to 14 bases. The length of the CDR3 is 15 residues. The germline gives CDR1 LGHNA, CDR2 YSLEER. In DNA form, the CDR3 reads TGCGCCAGCAGCCAACACCTACAGGGCGCCACTGAAGCTTTCTTT. Translation gives CASSQHLQGATEAFF.